The 20 T cell receptor beta chains below come from one sample, sequenced in a study of CD8 T cells in ankylosing spondylitis (TCRdb year 2017). Library preparation used 5' RACE. Sequenced using an Illumina HiSeq 2500. TCRdb reprocessing: public reads trimmed at Q25 with fastp, clones called with MiXCR, in-frame beta chains kept. Rows are combined by CDR3 protein, so each entry shows the most common genes and DNA. This sample comprises some 200,000 distinct CDR3 sequences, around 25% of them detected only once. 5% to 8% of the sample is taken by the ten largest. Material: blood, either unsorted or a sorted T cell fraction (not recorded which). Source of these receptors: a male donor with ankylosing spondylitis or in good health (not recorded which).

This clonotype was seen a handful of times. The rearrangement links TRBV20-1 to TRBJ2-7; 7 bases match TRBD2. V was pared by 3 bases and J by 4 bases, with 12 bases of the junction left unmatched. Germline V lookup: CDR1 DFQATT, CDR2 SNEGSKA (reference sequence). This CDR3 has 15 residues. The CDR3 region is CSASQLAGAYYEQYF. The CDR3 DNA reads TGCAGTGCTAGTCAGTTAGCGGGTGCTTATTACGAGCAGTACTTC.

This clonotype was counted only a few times. This rearrangement joins TRBV12-3 or TRBV12-4 to TRBJ2-3, with 10 bases identical to TRBD2. The CDR3 is 15 amino acids. Trimming removed 7 bases from V and 5 bases from J; junction bases left unmatched: 9. CDR3 protein: CASNLAGVDLDTQYF. The CDR3 region has the DNA TGTGCCAGCAACCTAGCGGGAGTCGACTTAGATACGCAGTATTTT.

The V call is TRBV7-3, the J call TRBJ2-7; 8 bases match TRBD2. Germline V CDR1 and CDR2: SGHTA, FQGTGA. The V segment lost 9 bases and the J segment 3 bases; nucleotides outside the gene matches: 16. This CDR3 is built from 16 residues. CDR3: CARTPQAQREFYEQYF. The CDR3 nucleotides are TGTGCCAGGACCCCCCAGGCCCAGCGGGAGTTCTACGAGCAGTACTTC.

V gene TRBV27 combines with J gene TRBJ2-1, with 9 nucleotides matching TRBD2. The length of the CDR3 is 14 residues. V dropped 2 bases and J dropped 7; count of bases not matched to a gene: 3. The V gene's germline CDR1 is MNHEY and CDR2 SMNVEV (reference sequence). In DNA, the CDR3 is TGTGCCAGCAGTTTACCCCTAGCGGGAAATGAGCAGTTCTTC. It codes for CASSLPLAGNEQFF.

This clonotype was detected many times. The rearrangement links TRBV5-1 to TRBJ2-1, with D unclear. Germline V gives CDR1 SGHRS, CDR2 YFSETQ. Trimming pared 0 bases from V and 4 bases from J, leaving 11 bases between. This CDR3 has 15 residues. Here the CDR3 DNA reads TGCGCCAGCAGCTTGGAACAGCCTAATTACAATGAGCAGTTCTTC. Encoded protein: CASSLEQPNYNEQFF. The full variable domain, in which reference TRBV5-1 and TRBJ2-1 provide the parts outside the CDR3, is KAGVTQTPRYLIKTRGQQVTLSCSPISGHRSVSWYQQTPGQGLQFLFEYFSETQRNKGNFPGRFSGRQFSNSRSEMNVSTLELGDSALYLCASSLEQPNYNEQFFGPGTRLTVL.

The table lists this clonotype with many counts. The gene calls are TRBV29-1 and TRBJ2-7; the D gene could be TRBD1 or TRBD2 (5 bases each). Germline values: CDR1 SQVTM, CDR2 ANQGSEA. This CDR3 has 14 residues. The V and J ends lost 6 bases and 3 bases respectively, with 18 bases between them. The CDR3, as DNA: TGCAGCGTCGCTCCTGGGACCACCGTCTACGAGCAGTACTTC. Its protein product is CSVAPGTTVYEQYF.

This clonotype was observed many times. The chain carries TRBV5-1 and TRBJ1-4, with D tentatively TRBD1 (5 bases). Germline-derived CDR1 and CDR2 are SGHRS and YFSETQ. This CDR3 spans 14 amino acids. Trimming cost V 6 bases and J 7 bases, with 16 bases left between them. This CDR3 reads CASKNGRDFEKLFF. The CDR3 nucleotides read TGCGCCAGCAAAAACGGGCGGGACTTTGAAAAACTGTTTTTT.

The chain links TRBV10-3 to TRBJ1-2, with 7 bases fitting TRBD1. Germline CDR1 reads ENHRY; CDR2 reads SYGVKD. V shed 11 bases, J shed 4 bases, and the junction held 19 bases outside the gene matches. This CDR3 has 16 residues. CDR3 protein: CAQRDTTGETGYGYTF. DNA of the CDR3: TGTGCCCAACGAGATACTACAGGGGAGACTGGCTATGGCTACACCTTC.

The chain uses TRBV7-2 and TRBJ2-7, with D hard to call. The CDR3 totals 15 residues. Germline CDR1 SGHTA, CDR2 FQGNSA. V lost 5 bases to trimming and J lost 0 bases, with 14 bases between them. CDR3 in amino acids: CASSRLSKPSYEQYF. The CDR3 nucleotides are TGTGCCAGCAGCCGTCTCTCCAAGCCCTCCTACGAGCAGTACTTC. Full variable domain (outside the CDR3, taken from reference TRBV7-2 and TRBJ2-7): GAGVSQSPSNKVTEKGKDVELRCDPISGHTALYWYRQSLGQGLEFLIYFQGNSAPDKSGLPSDRFSAERTGGSVSTLTIQRTQQEDSAVYLCASSRLSKPSYEQYFGPGTRLTVT.

Concerning this clonotype itself: One junction end does not reproduce the germline sequence, and a read error may be involved. The genes are TRBV20-1 and TRBJ2-7, with 10 bases fitting TRBD2. Germline CDR1 reads DFQATT; CDR2 reads SNEGSKA (reference sequence). The CDR3 length is 14 residues. The CDR3 DNA is TGCAGTGCTGGAGAGGCTAGCGGGAGCTACGAGCAGTACTTC. This codes for CSAGEASGSYEQYF.

This clonotype was counted ten times or more. The rearrangement links TRBV10-1 to TRBJ2-1, with D perhaps given as TRBD1 or TRBD2 (5 bases each). The CDR3 totals 12 residues. The germline gives CDR1 WNHNN, CDR2 SYGVQD (reference sequence). With 3 bases removed from V and 12 bases from J, the gap between germline ends came to 12 bases. The CDR3 reads CASSDPAGGQFF. CDR3 nucleotide sequence: TGCGCCAGCAGTGACCCAGCTGGGGGGCAGTTCTTC.

This clonotype has at least ten counts. The V and J genes are TRBV5-1 and TRBJ2-3; possible D gene TRBD2, 6 bases. The V end was cut by 6 bases, the J end by 4 bases, with 24 bases between. CDR1 and CDR2 from the germline V gene are SGHRS and YFSETQ. The CDR3 runs 17 residues. The CDR3 is CASNSKPGWRDADTQYF. As DNA, the CDR3 is TGCGCCAGCAACTCAAAACCGGGTTGGCGGGATGCAGATACGCAGTATTTT.

In this sample, this clonotype turned up many times. This rearrangement joins TRBV29-1 to TRBJ2-7; D may be TRBD2 (6 bases). Germline lookup yields CDR1 SQVTM and CDR2 ANQGSEA. V gave up 5 bases and J gave up 4 bases, with 21 bases separating them. The CDR3 has 15 residues. In DNA, the CDR3 is TGCAGCGTTCGGCCGGCGGCCAGGAGGGGATACGAGCAGTACTTC. It specifies CSVRPAARRGYEQYF.

This clonotype has ten or more counts. This CDR3 reads CATSDRLAGGRDTQYF. Written as DNA, the CDR3 is TGTGCCACCAGTGACCGACTAGCGGGAGGTCGGGATACGCAGTATTTT. This chain links TRBV24-1 with TRBJ2-3, with 13 bases identical to TRBD2. Per germline, CDR1 KGHDR and CDR2 SFDVKD. CDR3 length equals 16 residues. V gave up 4 bases and J gave up 6 bases; unmatched junction bases: 6.

A few counts support this clonotype. The V gene is TRBV7-2, the J gene TRBJ2-7; D is possibly TRBD2 (6 bases). CDR3 length: 15 amino acids. Germline V gene lookup returns CDR1 SGHTA and CDR2 FQGNSA. V lost 3 bases and J lost 5, with 17 bases in between. The CDR3 spells CASSLVLAWNHEQYF. The CDR3 bases are TGTGCCAGCAGCTTGGTCCTAGCGTGGAACCACGAGCAGTACTTC.

The rearrangement links TRBV29-1 to TRBJ2-2, with 7 bases fitting TRBD1. Trimming took 6 bases from V and 4 from J; bases not matched to a gene: 11. CDR3 length equals 15 residues. Germline V lookup: CDR1 SQVTM, CDR2 ANQGSEA. The CDR3 region has the DNA TGCAGCGTCTTACCTACAGGGGTATCCACCGGGGAGCTGTTTTTT. It specifies CSVLPTGVSTGELFF.

This clonotype was seen ten or more times. The chain carries TRBV5-1 and TRBJ2-7; a weak D match, TRBD2 (6 bases). The CDR3 spans 12 residues. The V end lost 2 bases, the J end lost 7 bases, and 10 bases lay between the germline ends. Germline loops: CDR1 SGHRS, CDR2 YFSETQ. As DNA, the CDR3 is TGCGCCAGCAGCTTTCGGGGGAGTGAGCAGTACTTC. This encodes CASSFRGSEQYF. Full variable domain (missing parts from reference TRBV5-1 and TRBJ2-7): KAGVTQTPRYLIKTRGQQVTLSCSPISGHRSVSWYQQTPGQGLQFLFEYFSETQRNKGNFPGRFSGRQFSNSRSEMNVSTLELGDSALYLCASSFRGSEQYFGPGTRLTVT.

This clonotype showed up just a few times. This chain links TRBV29-1 with TRBJ1-4; TRBD1 is a possible D gene (5 bases). CDR3 size: 13 residues. Germline V gives CDR1 SQVTM, CDR2 ANQGSEA. V was pared by 4 bases and J by 7 bases, with 13 bases between. The CDR3 here is CSVGGGSGEKLFF. The CDR3 nucleotides are TGCAGCGTTGGGGGGGGATCAGGTGAAAAACTGTTTTTT.

The chain couples TRBV23-1 to TRBJ2-5; no clear D. Being an ORF, TRBV23-1 has a function that is uncertain. The CDR3 contains 15 residues. The germline V and J ends were trimmed by 1 base and 5 bases, with 14 bases remaining between them. The CDR3 DNA reads TGCGCCAGCAGTCAATGGATCGGACCCGGGGAGACCCAGTACTTC. Translating it yields CASSQWIGPGETQYF.

Notes on this clonotype: A read error may explain this, as a much larger clone is one base away. This chain joins TRBV4-1 and TRBJ2-2; 8 bases align to TRBD2. Unmatched junction bases numbered 10, after V lost 4 bases and J lost 6 bases. Looked up from germline, CDR1 is MGHRA and CDR2 is YSYEKL. This CDR3 region has 16 residues. The CDR3 reads CASSREVGAGAGELFF. CDR3 DNA: TGCGCCAGCAGCCGAGAAGTGGGAGCGGGAGCCGGGGAGCTGTTTTTT.